The 8 T cell receptor beta chains reported below all come from one sample, sequenced in a study of cytomegalovirus exposure and HLA in healthy donors. Both 60 Vbeta primers and 13 Jbeta primers went into the PCR. The method was immunoSEQ multiplex PCR; TCRdb's version includes in-frame clones alone and lacks a portion of them. Among about 170,000 clones listed, 73% were seen once. The sequencing input was PBMCs. All receptors derive from a woman aged 18-30 years in good health and CMV-seropositive.

The chain employs TRBV19 and TRBJ1-2, with D perhaps matching TRBD1 (5 bases). V shed 7 bases and J shed 8 bases, with 17 bases lying between them. This CDR3 region has 13 residues. Germline V lookup: CDR1 LNHDA, CDR2 SQIVND (reference sequence). The CDR3: CASTAGQGGGYTF. CDR3 nucleotide sequence: TGTGCCAGTACCGCCGGGCAGGGAGGAGGCTACACCTTC.

The rearrangement joins TRBV15 to TRBJ2-7; maybe TRBD2 (6 bases). Germline CDR1 LNHNV, CDR2 YYDKDF (reference sequence). CDR3 size: 14 residues. Trimming removed 3 bases at V and 3 bases at J, with 12 bases between. This chain's CDR3 is CATSSGGDGYEQYF. The CDR3 coding sequence is TGTGCCACCAGCAGTGGAGGGGACGGCTACGAGCAGTACTTC. The full variable domain, its missing parts supplied by reference TRBV15 and TRBJ2-7, is DAMVIQNPRYQVTQFGKPVTLSCSQTLNHNVMYWYQQKSSQAPKLLFHYYDKDFNNEADTPDNFQSRRPNTSFCFLDIRSPGLGDTAMYLCATSSGGDGYEQYFGPGTRLTVT.

This clone was counted between two and nine times. The chain is built from TRBV6-5 and TRBJ1-6; 9 nucleotides align to TRBD1. The J segment lost 7 bases and the V segment lost 5 bases, leaving 6 bases of the junction unmatched. CDR1 is MNHEY and CDR2 is SVGAGI in the germline V gene. The CDR3 is made up of 15 amino acids. The CDR3, as DNA: TGTGCCAGCAGTCCCCGGGACAGGGTGAATTCACCCCTCCACTTT. Encoded protein: CASSPRDRVNSPLHF.

This chain links TRBV7-8 with TRBJ1-2; the match to TRBD1 covers 9 bases. Germline values: CDR1 SGHVS, CDR2 FQNEAQ. V lost 6 bases and J lost 8; bases outside the gene matches: 19. The CDR3 has 17 amino acids. In DNA, the CDR3 is TGTGCCAGCAGGGGCCGAACAGGGGGCTTATCCGGAGTCGGCTACACCTTC. Translated, it gives CASRGRTGGLSGVGYTF.

J is TRBJ1-2 and V is TRBV4-1; 7 nucleotides agree with TRBD1. The CDR3 is made up of 14 amino acids. With 7 bases clipped from V and 8 bases from J, the junction kept 13 bases outside the gene matches. The V gene's germline CDR1 is MGHRA and CDR2 YSYEKL. The CDR3: CASTRILQGNGYTF. CDR3 nucleotide sequence: TGCGCCAGCACAAGAATTCTACAGGGGAACGGCTACACCTTC.

This chain links TRBV11-2 with TRBJ2-7; 7 bases line up with TRBD1. The trim removed 1 base at V and 3 bases at J, leaving 18 bases unmatched. Germline CDR1 SGHAT, CDR2 FQNNGV. There are 19 residues in the CDR3. The DNA of the CDR3 is TGTGCCAGCAGCTTAGCGACAGGGAAGTTGTTGGCCGTCGTCTACGAGCAGTACTTC. Translating it yields CASSLATGKLLAVVYEQYF.

The J gene is TRBJ2-3, the V gene TRBV7-6; possible D gene TRBD2, 5 bases. The CDR3 is 13 residues long. CDR1 is SGHVS, CDR2 FNYEAQ, per germline. With 2 bases removed from V and 4 bases from J, the gap between germline ends came to 7 bases. The CDR3 loop is CASSLSGADTQYF. The CDR3 coding sequence is TGTGCCAGCAGCTTAAGCGGAGCAGATACGCAGTATTTT.

Concerning this clone itself: One end of the junction does not line up with germline, which may come from a read error. The rearrangement uses TRBV7-9 and TRBJ1-2; D call uncertain. In germline, CDR1 is SEHNR, CDR2 FQNEAQ (reference sequence). The CDR3 is 12 amino acids. The CDR3 DNA reads TGTTCCAGCAGCCGAGCATCACGGGGCTACACCTTC. Protein: CSSSRASRGYTF.